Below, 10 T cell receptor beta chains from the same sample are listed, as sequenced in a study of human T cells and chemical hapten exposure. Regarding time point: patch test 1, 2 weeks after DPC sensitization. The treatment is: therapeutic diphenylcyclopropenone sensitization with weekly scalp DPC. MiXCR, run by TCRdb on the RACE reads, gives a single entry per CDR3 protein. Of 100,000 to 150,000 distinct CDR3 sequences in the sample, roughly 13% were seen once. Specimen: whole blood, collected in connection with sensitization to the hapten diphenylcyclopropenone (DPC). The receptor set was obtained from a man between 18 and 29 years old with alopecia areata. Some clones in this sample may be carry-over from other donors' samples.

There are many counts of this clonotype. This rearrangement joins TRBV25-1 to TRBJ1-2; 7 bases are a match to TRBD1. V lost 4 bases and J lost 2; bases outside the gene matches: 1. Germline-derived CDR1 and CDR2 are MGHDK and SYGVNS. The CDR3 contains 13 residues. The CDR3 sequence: CASSVGQNYGYTF. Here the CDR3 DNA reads TGTGCCAGCAGTGTGGGACAGAACTATGGCTACACCTTC.

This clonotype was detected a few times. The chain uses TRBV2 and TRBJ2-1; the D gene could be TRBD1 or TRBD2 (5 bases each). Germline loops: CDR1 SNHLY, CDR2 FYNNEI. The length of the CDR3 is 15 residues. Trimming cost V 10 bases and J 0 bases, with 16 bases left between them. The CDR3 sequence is CATRPWGNSYNEQFF. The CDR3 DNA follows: TGTGCCACCCGTCCCTGGGGGAACTCCTACAATGAGCAGTTCTTC.

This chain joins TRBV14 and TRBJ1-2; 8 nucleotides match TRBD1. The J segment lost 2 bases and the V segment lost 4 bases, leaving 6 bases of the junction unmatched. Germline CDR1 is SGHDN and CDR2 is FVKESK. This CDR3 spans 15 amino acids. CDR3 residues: CASSPRQGSNYGYTF. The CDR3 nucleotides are TGTGCCAGCAGCCCGCGACAGGGGTCGAACTATGGCTACACCTTC.

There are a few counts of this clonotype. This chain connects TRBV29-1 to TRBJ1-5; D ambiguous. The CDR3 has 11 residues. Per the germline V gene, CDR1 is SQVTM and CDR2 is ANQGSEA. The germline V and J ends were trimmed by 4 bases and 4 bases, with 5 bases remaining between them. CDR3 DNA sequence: TGCAGCGTTGCGGGGAATCAGCCCCAGCATTTT. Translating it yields CSVAGNQPQHF.

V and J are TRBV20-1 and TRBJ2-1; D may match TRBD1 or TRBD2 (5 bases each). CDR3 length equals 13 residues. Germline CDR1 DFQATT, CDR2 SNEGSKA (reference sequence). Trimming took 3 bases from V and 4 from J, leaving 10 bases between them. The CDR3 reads CSARRAGYNEQFF. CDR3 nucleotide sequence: TGCAGTGCTAGGAGGGCAGGGTACAATGAGCAGTTCTTC.

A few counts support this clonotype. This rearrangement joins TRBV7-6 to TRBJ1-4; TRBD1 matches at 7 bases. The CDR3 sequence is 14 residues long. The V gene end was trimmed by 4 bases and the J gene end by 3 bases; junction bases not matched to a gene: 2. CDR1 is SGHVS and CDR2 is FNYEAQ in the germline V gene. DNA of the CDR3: TGTGCCAGCAGCTACAGGGGACCTAATGAAAAACTGTTTTTT. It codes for CASSYRGPNEKLFF.

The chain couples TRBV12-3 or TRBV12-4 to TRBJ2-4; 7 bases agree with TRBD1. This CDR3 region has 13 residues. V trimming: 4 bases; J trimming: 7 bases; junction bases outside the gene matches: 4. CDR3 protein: CASSYRGENIQYF. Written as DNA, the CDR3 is TGTGCCAGCAGTTACAGGGGCGAGAACATTCAGTACTTC.

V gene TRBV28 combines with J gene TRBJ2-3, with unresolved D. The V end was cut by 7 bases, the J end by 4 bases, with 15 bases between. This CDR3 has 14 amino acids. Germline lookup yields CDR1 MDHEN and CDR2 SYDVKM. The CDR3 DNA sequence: TGTGCCAGCACGGGCACCTACCTACCAGATACGCAGTATTTT. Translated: CASTGTYLPDTQYF. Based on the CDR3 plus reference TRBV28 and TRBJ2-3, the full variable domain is DVKVTQSSRYLVKRTGEKVFLECVQDMDHENMFWYRQDPGLGLRLIYFSYDVKMKEKGDIPEGYSVSREKKERFSLILESASTNQTSMYLCASTGTYLPDTQYFGPGTRLTVL.

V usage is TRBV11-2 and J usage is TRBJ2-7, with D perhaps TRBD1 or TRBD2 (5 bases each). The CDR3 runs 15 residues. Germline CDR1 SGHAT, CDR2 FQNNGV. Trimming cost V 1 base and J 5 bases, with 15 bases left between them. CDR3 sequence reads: CASSLGGAGRNEQYF. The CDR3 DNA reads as TGTGCCAGCAGCTTAGGAGGGGCAGGAAGGAACGAGCAGTACTTC.

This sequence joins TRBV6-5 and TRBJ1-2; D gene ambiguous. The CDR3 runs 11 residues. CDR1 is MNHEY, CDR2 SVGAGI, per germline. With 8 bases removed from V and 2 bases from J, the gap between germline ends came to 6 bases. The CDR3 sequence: CASGGNYGYTF. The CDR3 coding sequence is TGTGCCAGCGGAGGGAACTATGGCTACACCTTC.